This TCR beta chain was retrieved from a study of shared clonotypes between healthy human individuals. The wider study: Researchers assigned three CD4 naive, three CD4 memory, two CD8 naive and one CD8 memory plate to each donor.

As to this clone: Its antigen is not known. The junction and the germline gene differ at one end; a read error may be behind it.

Study outcomes and limitations: Across several donors, naive CD4 shared approximately 4.5%, naive CD8 3.5% to 4%, memory CD4 less than 2.5%, memory CD8 0.4% to 0.5%. In general, naive subsets displayed greater estimated richness than memory subsets did.

The assay ran at deep level. Some clones are missing from TCRdb's copy, which holds only in-frame ones; the method was immunoSEQ multiplex PCR. The sample lists about 2,500,000 clones, roughly 92% occurring once. The CDR3 is made up of 13 amino acids. Germline CDR1 is SSHAT and CDR2 is FNYEAQ (reference sequence). The sample comprised naive CD4+ T cells sorted from blood. The subset denotes: CD45RA+ positively selected. The TCR originated in a man aged 18-30 years in good health. V and J are TRBV7-7 and TRBJ2-5, with D unclear. The CDR3 bases are TGTGCTAGCAGCTTAATAGGGTTTGAGACCCAGTACTTC. Translating gives CASSLIGFETQYF.